This TCR beta chain was sequenced for a study of T cell changes during pregnancy in multiple sclerosis. Repertoires were generated with immunoSEQ multiplex PCR, while TCRdb's copy carries only in-frame clones and drops some. The table has more than 65,000 clones, approximately 92% seen once. CDR1 is SGHTA and CDR2 is FQGNSA in the germline V gene. The trim removed 3 bases at V and 4 bases at J, leaving 7 bases unmatched. This CDR3 is built from 16 residues. The receptor was isolated from a female donor with multiple sclerosis, enrolled in a pregnancy study. The rearrangement uses TRBV7-2 and TRBJ2-3; TRBD2 matches at 10 bases. The specimen was CD4+ T cells from peripheral blood mononuclear cells, collected before pregnancy. CDR3 region: CASSFNSGGASDTQYF. CDR3 sequence (DNA): TGTGCCAGCAGCTTCAACAGCGGGGGGGCCTCAGATACGCAGTATTTT.